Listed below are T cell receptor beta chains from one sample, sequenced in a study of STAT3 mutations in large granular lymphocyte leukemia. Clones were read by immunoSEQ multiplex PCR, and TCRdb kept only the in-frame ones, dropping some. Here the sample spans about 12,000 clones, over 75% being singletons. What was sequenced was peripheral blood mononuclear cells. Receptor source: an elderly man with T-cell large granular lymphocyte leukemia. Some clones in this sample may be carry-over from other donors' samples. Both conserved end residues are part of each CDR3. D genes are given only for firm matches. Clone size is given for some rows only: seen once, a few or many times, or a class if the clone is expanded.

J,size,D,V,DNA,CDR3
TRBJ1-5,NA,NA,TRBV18,TGTGCCAGCTCACCCAACGACGGGGTAGGGCCCCAGCATTTT,CASSPNDGVGPQHF
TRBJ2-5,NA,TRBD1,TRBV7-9,TGTGCCAGCAGCTTAGGGGACAGGGATGGGGAGACCCAGTACTTC,CASSLGDRDGETQYF
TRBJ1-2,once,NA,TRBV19,TGTGCCAGTAGTATTCCCCTTGGGACGGGGGCGAACTATGGCTACACCTTC,CASSIPLGTGANYGYTF
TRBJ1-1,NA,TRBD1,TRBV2,TGTGCCAGCAGACGAACAGGGGGGGCGAACACTGAAGCTTTCTTT,CASRRTGGANTEAFF
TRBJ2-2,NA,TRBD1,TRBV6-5,TGTGCCAGCAGGCTTACAGGGGGCTTGTCCGGGGAGCTGTTTTTT,CASRLTGGLSGELFF
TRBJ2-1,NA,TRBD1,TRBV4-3,TGCGCCAGCAGCCAAGGGGACAGAGCCGTGTACAATGAGCAGTTCTTC,CASSQGDRAVYNEQFF
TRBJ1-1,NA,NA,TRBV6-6,TGTGCCAGCAGTTACCCGGTTGAAGGGACTGAAGCTTTCTTT,CASSYPVEGTEAFF
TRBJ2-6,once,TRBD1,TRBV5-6,TGTGCCAGCAGCTCCTGGACAGGGACTCTCTCTGGGGCCAACGTCCTGACTTTC,CASSSWTGTLSGANVLTF
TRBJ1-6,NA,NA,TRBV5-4,TGTGCCAGCAGCCCGGGGGTTTTAGTTTCACCCCTCCACTTT,CASSPGVLVSPLHF
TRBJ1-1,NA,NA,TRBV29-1,TGCAGCGTTGAACAGGGGTTTGGGGCTTTCTTT,CSVEQGFGAFF
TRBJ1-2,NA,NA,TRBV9,TGTGCCAGCAGCGTAGGTTGGGGGAGTGGTGGCTACACCTTC,CASSVGWGSGGYTF
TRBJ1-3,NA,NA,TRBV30,TGTGCCTGGAGTGTAGGGCAGAACTCTGGAAACACCATATATTTT,CAWSVGQNSGNTIYF
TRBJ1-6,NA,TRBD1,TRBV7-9,TGTGCCAGCAGCTTAACCCAGACAGGGACTAATTCACCCCTCCACTTT,CASSLTQTGTNSPLHF
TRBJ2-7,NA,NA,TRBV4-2,TGTGCCAGCAGCCAAGATGTGTGGGACTCCTACGAGCAGTACTTC,CASSQDVWDSYEQYF
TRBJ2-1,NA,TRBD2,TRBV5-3,TGTGCCAGAAGCTTTGCGGGGGGGAGAAATGAGCAGTTCTTC,CARSFAGGRNEQFF
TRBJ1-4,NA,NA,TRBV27,TGTGCCAGCAGTCCGAAGCCGGCAACTAATGAAAAACTGTTTTTT,CASSPKPATNEKLFF
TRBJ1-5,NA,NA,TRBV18,TGTGCCAGCTCACCACCAGGGTATGCTCAGCCCCAGCATTTT,CASSPPGYAQPQHF
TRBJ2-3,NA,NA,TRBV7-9,TGTGCCAGCAGCCCCAGGAACACAGATACGCAGTATTTT,CASSPRNTDTQYF
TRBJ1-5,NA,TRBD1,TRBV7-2,TGTGCCAGCAGCCCGGGACAGGGGGCGTATGGTCAGCCCCAGCATTTT,CASSPGQGAYGQPQHF
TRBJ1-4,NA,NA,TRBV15,TGTGCCACCAGCAGAGACCGGTCGGGGGCGATGGGAAAACTGTTTTTT,CATSRDRSGAMGKLFF
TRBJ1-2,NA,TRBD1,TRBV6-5,TGTGCCAGCACGGCAGGGGGCAGCTATGGCTACACCTTC,CASTAGGSYGYTF
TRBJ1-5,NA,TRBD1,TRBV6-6,TGTGCCAGCAGTTACCCGGACAGGGGGAGGCAGCCCCAGCATTTT,CASSYPDRGRQPQHF
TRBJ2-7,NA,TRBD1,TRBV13,TGTGCCAGCAGCTTAGTGGGCGCCAGGGGGCGCGACACCTCCTACGAGCAGTACTTC,CASSLVGARGRDTSYEQYF
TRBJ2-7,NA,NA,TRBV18,TGTGCCAGCTCACCATGGACAGAGTACGAGCAGTACTTC,CASSPWTEYEQYF
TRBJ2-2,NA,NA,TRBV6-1,TGTGCCAGCAGTGTTGCCAGCGGGGAGCTGTTTTTT,CASSVASGELFF
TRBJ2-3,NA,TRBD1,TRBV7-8,TGTGCCAGCAGCTGGGGACAGGGGGACACAGATACGCAGTATTTT,CASSWGQGDTDTQYF
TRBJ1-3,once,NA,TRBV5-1,TGCGCCAGCAGCCCTGGGGGGGGTGCCTCTGGAAACACCATATATTTT,CASSPGGGASGNTIYF
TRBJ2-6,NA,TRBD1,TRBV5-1,TGCGCCAGCAGCCCGCCCCGGCTGGGGACAGGGCAATCTGGGGCCAACGTCCTGACTTTC,CASSPPRLGTGQSGANVLTF
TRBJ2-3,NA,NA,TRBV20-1,TGCAGTGCCTTGGGCACAGATACGCAGTATTTT,CSALGTDTQYF
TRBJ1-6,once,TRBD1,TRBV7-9,TGTGCCAGCAGAAAAACAGGGGGCGGATATTCACCCCTCCACTTT,CASRKTGGGYSPLHF
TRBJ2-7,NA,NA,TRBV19,TGTGCCAGTAGCACCTTAGGAGGGGCCATATACGAGCAGTACTTC,CASSTLGGAIYEQYF
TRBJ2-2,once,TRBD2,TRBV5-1,TGCGCCAGCAGCCCCTTAGCGGGGGGGGCGAACACCGGGGAGCTGTTTTTT,CASSPLAGGANTGELFF
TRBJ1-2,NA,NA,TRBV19,TGTGCCAGTAGTTATAATCCGGGGCCTTACTATGGCTACACCTTC,CASSYNPGPYYGYTF
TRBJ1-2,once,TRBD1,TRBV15,TGTGCCACCAGCAGGCCCGGGACAGGGGTGGGGGGCTACACCTTC,CATSRPGTGVGGYTF
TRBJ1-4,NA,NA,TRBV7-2,TGTGCCAGCAGCTCAAATAATGAAAAACTGTTTTTT,CASSSNNEKLFF
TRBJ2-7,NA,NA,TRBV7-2,TGTGCCAGCAGCGCATCAAAATGGATCGAGCAGTACTTC,CASSASKWIEQYF
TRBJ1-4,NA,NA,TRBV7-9,TGTGCCAGCAGCTTAACCTCGGGTCGCCCAGCTGAAAAACTGTTTTTT,CASSLTSGRPAEKLFF
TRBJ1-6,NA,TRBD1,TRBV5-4,TGTGCCAGCAGCCAAGAGACGACAGGGACAAACTCACCCCTCCACTTT,CASSQETTGTNSPLHF
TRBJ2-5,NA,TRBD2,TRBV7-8,TGTGCCAGCACCTTGGGGCTAGCGGGGGGCGTCCAAGAGACCCAGTACTTC,CASTLGLAGGVQETQYF
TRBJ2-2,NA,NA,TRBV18,TGTGCCAGCTCACCACCGGAGTTCCCCGGCGGGGAGCTGTTTTTT,CASSPPEFPGGELFF
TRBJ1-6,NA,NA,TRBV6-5,TGTGCCAGCAGTTCCCTCAGCCAACTCACCCTCCACTTT,CASSSLSQLTLHF
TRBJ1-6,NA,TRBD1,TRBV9,TGTGCCAGCAGCGGAGGGACAGGGAGTAATTCACCCCTCCACTTT,CASSGGTGSNSPLHF
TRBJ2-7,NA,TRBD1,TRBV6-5,TGTGCCAGCAGTTACGCCGAGGGGGCCGGTGAAGAGCAGTACTTC,CASSYAEGAGEEQYF
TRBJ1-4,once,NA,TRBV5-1,TGCGCCAGCAGCTTGGGGGGGACACCAACTAATGAAAAACTGTTTTTT,CASSLGGTPTNEKLFF
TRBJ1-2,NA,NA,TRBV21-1,TGTGCCAGCAGCAAAGAGACAGGGGGCGTTCATGGCTACACCTTC,CASSKETGGVHGYTF
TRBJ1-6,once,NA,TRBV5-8,TGTGCCAGCAGCTTGGGACCTTGGAATTCACCCCTCCACTTT,CASSLGPWNSPLHF
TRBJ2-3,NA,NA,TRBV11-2,TGTGCCAGCAGCTTAGACGGGGGGCTTGATACGCAGTATTTT,CASSLDGGLDTQYF
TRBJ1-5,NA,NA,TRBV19,TGTGCCAGTAGTATTTTAACAGACAATCAGCCCCAGCATTTT,CASSILTDNQPQHF
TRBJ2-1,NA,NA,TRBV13,TGTGCCAGCAGCTTGCCCGGCGGGCAGCGGGTTGTAGGTGAGCAGTTCTTC,CASSLPGGQRVVGEQFF